This T cell receptor (beta chain) was documented in a study of Ad26.COV2.S vaccination and SARS-CoV-2 variants. About the research overall: Ad26.COV2.S given intramuscularly, once or twice 56 days apart. Notes on the study in general: Measures of TCR breadth and depth may have fallen short of total T cell responses.

Noted treatment: 19 received Ad26.COV2.S at low or high dose, single or two shots; several received placebo; per-sample allocation not given. Day 63 after the first injection of vaccine or placebo was the sampling time. Per germline, CDR1 SGHRS and CDR2 YFSETQ. CDR3 length: 12 residues. The J segment lost 8 bases and the V segment lost 4 bases, leaving 5 bases of the junction unmatched. Details on this clone: Its matching antigen is unknown.

TCRdb keeps only in-frame clones here, not all; method: immunoSEQ multiplex PCR. The sample shows around 450,000 clones, about 93% of them seen only once. This TCR was sampled from a person aged 18-60 years who received the Ad26.COV2.S COVID-19 vaccine or a placebo. The chain couples TRBV5-1 to TRBJ1-2; 7 nucleotides agree with TRBD1. This sample comprised peripheral blood, obtained in a trial of Ad26.COV2.S vaccine versus placebo. The CDR3: CASSPQGDGYTF. Here the CDR3 DNA reads TGCGCCAGCAGCCCGCAGGGGGACGGCTACACCTTC. The whole variable domain, remainder taken from reference TRBV5-1 and TRBJ1-2, is KAGVTQTPRYLIKTRGQQVTLSCSPISGHRSVSWYQQTPGQGLQFLFEYFSETQRNKGNFPGRFSGRQFSNSRSEMNVSTLELGDSALYLCASSPQGDGYTFGSGTRLTVV.